Listed below are T cell receptor beta chains from one sample, sequenced in a study of blood T cell repertoires in COVID-19. Produced via immunoSEQ multiplex PCR; TCRdb's table is partial and in-frame only. The sample records a few hundred thousand clones, 84% being singletons. The specimen sequenced was peripheral blood. All receptors come from a man aged 35 to 55 who had recovered from COVID-19. CDR3s include the opening cysteine and the closing phenylalanine or tryptophan.

TRBV15 CATSRGVGGGYTF
TRBV6-5 CASSYASRANEKLFF
TRBV7-2 CASSLGGGRLETQYF
TRBV10-1 CASSEKESIYYTEAFF
TRBV9 CASSDEGGPGELFF
TRBV19 CASSIRVAGGPREQYF
TRBV19 CASSIGGQETQYF
TRBV6-6 CASSYSRGKYNEQFF
TRBV21-1 CASSKAGHSDEQYF
TRBV10-1 CASSQSGVTGELFF
TRBV9 CASSVISDTEAFF
TRBV23-1 CASSHLSEGQGAYGANVLTF
TRBV5-4 CASKKYRGTSGSAGGGELFF